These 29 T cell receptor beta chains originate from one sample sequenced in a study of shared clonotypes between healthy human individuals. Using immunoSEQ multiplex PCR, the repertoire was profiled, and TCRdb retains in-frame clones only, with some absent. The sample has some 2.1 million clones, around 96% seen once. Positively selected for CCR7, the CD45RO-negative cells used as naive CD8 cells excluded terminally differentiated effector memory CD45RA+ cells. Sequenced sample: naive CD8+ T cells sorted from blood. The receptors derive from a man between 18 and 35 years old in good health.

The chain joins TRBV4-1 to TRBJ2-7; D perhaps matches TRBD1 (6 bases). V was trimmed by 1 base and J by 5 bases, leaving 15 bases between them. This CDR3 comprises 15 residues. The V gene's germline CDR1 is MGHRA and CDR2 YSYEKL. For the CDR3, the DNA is TGCGCCAGCAGCCAAGTGTGGGACACAGGGAACGAGCAGTACTTC. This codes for CASSQVWDTGNEQYF.

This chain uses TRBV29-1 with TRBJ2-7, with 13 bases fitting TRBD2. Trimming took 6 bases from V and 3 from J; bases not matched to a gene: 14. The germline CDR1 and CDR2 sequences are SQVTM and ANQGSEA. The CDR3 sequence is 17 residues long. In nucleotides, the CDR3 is TGCAGCGTAATCGGAGGACTAGCGGGAGTTGGAAACTACGAGCAGTACTTC. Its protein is CSVIGGLAGVGNYEQYF.

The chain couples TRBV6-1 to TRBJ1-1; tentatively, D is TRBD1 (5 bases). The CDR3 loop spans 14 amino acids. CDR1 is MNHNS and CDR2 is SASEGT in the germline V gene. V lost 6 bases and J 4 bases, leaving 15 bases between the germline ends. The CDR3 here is CASSAVGGVTEAFF. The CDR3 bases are TGTGCCAGCAGCGCTGTCGGGGGGGTCACTGAAGCTTTCTTT.

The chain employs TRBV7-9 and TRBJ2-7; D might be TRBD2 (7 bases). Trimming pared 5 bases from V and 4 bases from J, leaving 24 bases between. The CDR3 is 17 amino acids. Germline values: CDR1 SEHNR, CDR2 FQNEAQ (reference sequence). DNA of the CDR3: TGTGCCAGCAGCCGCCCTCGAGGGGCGGGGGCAACTTACGAGCAGTACTTC. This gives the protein CASSRPRGAGATYEQYF.

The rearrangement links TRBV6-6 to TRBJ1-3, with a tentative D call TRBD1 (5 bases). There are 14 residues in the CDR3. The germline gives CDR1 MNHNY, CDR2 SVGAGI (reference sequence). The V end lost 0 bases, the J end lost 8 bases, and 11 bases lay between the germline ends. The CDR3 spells CASSYSEGTDTIYF. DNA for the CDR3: TGTGCCAGCAGTTACTCGGAGGGGACGGACACCATATATTTT.

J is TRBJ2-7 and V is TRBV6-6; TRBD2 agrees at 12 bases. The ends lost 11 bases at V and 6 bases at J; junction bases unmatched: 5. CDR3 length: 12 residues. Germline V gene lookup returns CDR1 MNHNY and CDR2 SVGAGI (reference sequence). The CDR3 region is CAVTGLAGEQYF. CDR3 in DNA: TGTGCCGTAACGGGACTAGCGGGCGAGCAGTACTTC.

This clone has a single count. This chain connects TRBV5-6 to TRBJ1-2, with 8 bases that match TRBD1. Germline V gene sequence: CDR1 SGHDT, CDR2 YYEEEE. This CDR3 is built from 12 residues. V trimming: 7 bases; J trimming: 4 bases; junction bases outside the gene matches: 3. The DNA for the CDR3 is TGTGCCAGCGATGGACAGGGCTATGGCTACACCTTC. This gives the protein CASDGQGYGYTF.

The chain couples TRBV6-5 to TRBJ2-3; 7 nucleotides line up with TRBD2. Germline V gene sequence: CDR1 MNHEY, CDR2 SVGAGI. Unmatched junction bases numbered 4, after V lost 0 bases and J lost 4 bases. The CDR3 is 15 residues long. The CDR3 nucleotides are TGTGCCAGCAGTTACTCGGGCGGGGGAGCAGATACGCAGTATTTT. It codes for CASSYSGGGADTQYF.

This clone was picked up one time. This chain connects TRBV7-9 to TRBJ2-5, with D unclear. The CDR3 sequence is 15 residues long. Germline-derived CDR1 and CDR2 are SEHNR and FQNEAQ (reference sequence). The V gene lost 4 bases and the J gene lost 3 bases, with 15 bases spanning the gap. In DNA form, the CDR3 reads TGTGCCAGCAGCTATACACCCTCAAGGGAAGAGACCCAGTACTTC. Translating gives CASSYTPSREETQYF.

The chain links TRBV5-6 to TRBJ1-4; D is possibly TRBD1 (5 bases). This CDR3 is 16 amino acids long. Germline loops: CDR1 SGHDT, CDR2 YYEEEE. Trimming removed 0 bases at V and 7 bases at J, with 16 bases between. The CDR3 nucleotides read TGTGCCAGCAGCTTGGCCCTGTGGGGGGTCCCTGAAAAACTGTTTTTT. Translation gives CASSLALWGVPEKLFF. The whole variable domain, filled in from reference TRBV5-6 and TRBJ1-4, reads DAGVTQSPTHLIKTRGQQVTLRCSPKSGHDTVSWYQQALGQGPQFIFQYYEEEERQRGNFPDRFSGHQFPNYSSELNVNALLLGDSALYLCASSLALWGVPEKLFFGSGTQLSVL.

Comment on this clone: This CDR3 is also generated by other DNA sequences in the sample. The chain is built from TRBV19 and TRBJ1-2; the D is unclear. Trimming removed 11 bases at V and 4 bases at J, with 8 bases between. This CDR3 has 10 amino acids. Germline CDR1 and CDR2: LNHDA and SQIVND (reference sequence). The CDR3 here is CASRGYGYTF. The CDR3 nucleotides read TGTGCCTCCCGCGGCTATGGCTACACCTTC. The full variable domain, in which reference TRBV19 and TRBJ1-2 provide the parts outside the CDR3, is DGGITQSPKYLFRKEGQNVTLSCEQNLNHDAMYWYRQDPGQGLRLIYYSQIVNDFQKGDIAEGYSVSREKKESFPLTVTSAQKNPTAFYLCASRGYGYTFGSGTRLTVV.

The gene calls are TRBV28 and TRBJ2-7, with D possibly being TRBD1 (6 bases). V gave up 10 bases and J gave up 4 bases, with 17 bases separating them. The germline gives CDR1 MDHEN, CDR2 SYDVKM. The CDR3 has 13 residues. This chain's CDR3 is CATERGSNYEQYF. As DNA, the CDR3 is TGTGCCACTGAAAGGGGGAGTAATTACGAGCAGTACTTC.

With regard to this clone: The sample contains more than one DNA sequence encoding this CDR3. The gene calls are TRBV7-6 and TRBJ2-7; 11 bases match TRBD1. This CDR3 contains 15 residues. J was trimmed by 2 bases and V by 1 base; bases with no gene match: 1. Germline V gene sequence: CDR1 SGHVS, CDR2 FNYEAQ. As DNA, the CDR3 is TGTGCCAGCAGCTTAGGGGGACAGGGGGCCTACGAGCAGTACTTC. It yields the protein CASSLGGQGAYEQYF.

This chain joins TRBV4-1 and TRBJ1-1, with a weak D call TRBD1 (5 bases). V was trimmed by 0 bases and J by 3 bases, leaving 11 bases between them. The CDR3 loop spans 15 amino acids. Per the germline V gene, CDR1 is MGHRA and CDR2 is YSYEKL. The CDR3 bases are TGCGCCAGCAGCCAAGACACAGGTTGGGACACTGAAGCTTTCTTT. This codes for CASSQDTGWDTEAFF.

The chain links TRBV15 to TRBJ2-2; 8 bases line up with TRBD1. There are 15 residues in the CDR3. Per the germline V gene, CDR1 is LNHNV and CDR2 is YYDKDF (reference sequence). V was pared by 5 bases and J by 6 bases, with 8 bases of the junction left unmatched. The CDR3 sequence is CATSRDRIGAGELFF. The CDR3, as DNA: TGTGCCACCAGCCGGGACAGGATTGGCGCCGGGGAGCTGTTTTTT.

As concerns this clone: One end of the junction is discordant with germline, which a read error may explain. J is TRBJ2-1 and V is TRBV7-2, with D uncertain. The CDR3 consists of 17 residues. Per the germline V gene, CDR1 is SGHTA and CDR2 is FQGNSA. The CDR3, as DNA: TGTGCCAGCAGTTTAGGAAGTACGCAAAGCTCCTACAATGAGCAGTTCTTC. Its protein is CASSLGSTQSSYNEQFF.

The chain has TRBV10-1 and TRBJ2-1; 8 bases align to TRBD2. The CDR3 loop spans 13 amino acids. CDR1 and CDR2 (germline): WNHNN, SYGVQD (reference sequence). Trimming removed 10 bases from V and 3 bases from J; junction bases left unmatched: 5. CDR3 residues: CAIPGGCYNEQFF. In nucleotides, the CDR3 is TGCGCCATACCGGGAGGGTGCTACAATGAGCAGTTCTTC.

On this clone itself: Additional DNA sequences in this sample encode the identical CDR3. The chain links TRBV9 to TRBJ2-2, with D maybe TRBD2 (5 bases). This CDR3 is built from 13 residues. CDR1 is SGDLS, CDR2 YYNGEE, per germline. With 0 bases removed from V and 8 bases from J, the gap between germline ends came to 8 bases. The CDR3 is CASSVATGGELFF. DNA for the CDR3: TGTGCCAGCAGCGTAGCTACGGGAGGGGAGCTGTTTTTT.

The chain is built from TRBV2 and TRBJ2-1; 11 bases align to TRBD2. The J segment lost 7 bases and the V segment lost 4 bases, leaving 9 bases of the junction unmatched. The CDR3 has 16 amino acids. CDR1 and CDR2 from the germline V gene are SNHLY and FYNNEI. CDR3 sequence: CASSAGLAGWGNEQFF. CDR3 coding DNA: TGTGCCAGCAGTGCCGGACTAGCGGGCTGGGGAAATGAGCAGTTCTTC.

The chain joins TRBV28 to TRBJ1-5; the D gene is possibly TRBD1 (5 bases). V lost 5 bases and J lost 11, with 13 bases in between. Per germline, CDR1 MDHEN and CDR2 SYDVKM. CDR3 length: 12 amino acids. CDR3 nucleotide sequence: TGTGCCAGCAGTGGGGGATCTGGGGCCCAGCATTTT. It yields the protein CASSGGSGAQHF.

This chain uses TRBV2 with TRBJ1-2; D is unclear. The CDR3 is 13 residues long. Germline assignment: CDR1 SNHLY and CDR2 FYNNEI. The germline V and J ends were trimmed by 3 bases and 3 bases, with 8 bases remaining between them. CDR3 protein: CASSDSTYYGYTF. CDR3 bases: TGTGCCAGCAGTGACAGCACCTACTATGGCTACACCTTC.

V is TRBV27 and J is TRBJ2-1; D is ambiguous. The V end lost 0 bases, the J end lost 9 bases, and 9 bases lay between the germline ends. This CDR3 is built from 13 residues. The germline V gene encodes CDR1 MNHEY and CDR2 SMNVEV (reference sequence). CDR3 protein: CASSLSRRSEQFF. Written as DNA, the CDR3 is TGTGCCAGCAGTTTATCGAGAAGGAGTGAGCAGTTCTTC.

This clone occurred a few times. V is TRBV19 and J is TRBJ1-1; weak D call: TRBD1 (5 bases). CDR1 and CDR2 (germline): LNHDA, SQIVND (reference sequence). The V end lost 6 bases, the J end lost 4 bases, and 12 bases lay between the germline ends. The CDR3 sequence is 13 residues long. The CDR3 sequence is CASSLPGLTEAFF. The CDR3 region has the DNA TGTGCCAGTAGCCTCCCAGGGCTCACTGAAGCTTTCTTT.

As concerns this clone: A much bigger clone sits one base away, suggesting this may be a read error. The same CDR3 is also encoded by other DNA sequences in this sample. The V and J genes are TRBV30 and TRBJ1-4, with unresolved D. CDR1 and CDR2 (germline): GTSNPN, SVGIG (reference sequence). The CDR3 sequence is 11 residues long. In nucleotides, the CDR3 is TGTGCTTGGCGATACAGTGAAAAACTGTTTTTT. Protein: CAWRYSEKLFF.

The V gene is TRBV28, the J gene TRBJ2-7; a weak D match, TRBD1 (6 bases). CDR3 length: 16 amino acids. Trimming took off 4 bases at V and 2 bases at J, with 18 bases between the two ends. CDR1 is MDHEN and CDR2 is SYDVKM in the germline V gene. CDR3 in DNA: TGTGCCAGCAGTTCCTCAACAGGGCGAGGGGCCTACGAGCAGTACTTC. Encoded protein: CASSSSTGRGAYEQYF. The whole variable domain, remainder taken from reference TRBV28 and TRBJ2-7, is DVKVTQSSRYLVKRTGEKVFLECVQDMDHENMFWYRQDPGLGLRLIYFSYDVKMKEKGDIPEGYSVSREKKERFSLILESASTNQTSMYLCASSSSTGRGAYEQYFGPGTRLTVT.

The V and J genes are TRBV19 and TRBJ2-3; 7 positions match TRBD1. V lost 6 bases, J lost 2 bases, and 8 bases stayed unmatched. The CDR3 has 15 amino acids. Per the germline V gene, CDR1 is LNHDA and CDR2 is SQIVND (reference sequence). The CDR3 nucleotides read TGTGCCAGTAGAAGACAGGGTTCGTTCACAGATACGCAGTATTTT. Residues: CASRRQGSFTDTQYF.

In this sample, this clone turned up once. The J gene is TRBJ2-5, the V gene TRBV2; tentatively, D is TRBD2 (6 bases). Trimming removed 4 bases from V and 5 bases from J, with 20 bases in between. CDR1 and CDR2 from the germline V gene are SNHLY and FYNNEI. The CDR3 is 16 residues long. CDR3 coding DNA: TGTGCCAGCAGTGGGGGCCGCAGGGACTCTGGGGAGACCCAGTACTTC. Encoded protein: CASSGGRRDSGETQYF.

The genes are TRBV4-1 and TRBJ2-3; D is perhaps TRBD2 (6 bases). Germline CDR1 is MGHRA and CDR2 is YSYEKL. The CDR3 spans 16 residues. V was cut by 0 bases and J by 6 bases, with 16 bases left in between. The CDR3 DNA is TGCGCCAGCAGCCAAGAGTTGACCGTAGCGGTGGATACGCAGTATTTT. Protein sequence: CASSQELTVAVDTQYF.

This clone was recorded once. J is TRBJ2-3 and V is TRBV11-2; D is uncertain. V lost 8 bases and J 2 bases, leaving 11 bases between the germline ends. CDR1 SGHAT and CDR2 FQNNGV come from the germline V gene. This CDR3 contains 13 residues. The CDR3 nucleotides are TGTGCCAGCTCATTATGGCACACAGATACGCAGTATTTT. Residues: CASSLWHTDTQYF.